This T cell receptor beta chain originates from a study of blood T cell repertoires in COVID-19. As for the study in general: Samples came from the United States, Italy and Spain, spanning acute and convalescent COVID-19.

As originally analysed: Nucleated cell counts were estimated from reference gene primer amplification. Assay used: immunoSEQ multiplex PCR; TCRdb lists only in-frame clones, some missing. V and J calls and clone size come straight from that table; D and trimming were deduced from the DNA. The table records tens of thousands of clones, approximately 90% of them present only once. The CDR3 has 16 amino acids. Germline CDR1 LGHDT, CDR2 YNNKEL (reference sequence). The V gene end was trimmed by 5 bases and the J gene end by 2 bases; junction bases not matched to a gene: 8. This receptor was taken from a human donor in a cohort sampled during active COVID-19. The sample taken for sequencing was peripheral blood. This chain links TRBV3-1 (or the pseudogene TRBV3-2) with TRBJ2-2; 7 nucleotides match TRBD1. In DNA, the CDR3 is TGTGCCAGCAGCTCCCGAGGGGGCCTTAACACCGGGGAGCTGTTTTTT. Residues: CASSSRGGLNTGELFF.